One and the same sample provided the 18 T cell receptor beta chains below, sequenced in a study of somatic mutations in cytotoxic T cells in rheumatoid arthritis. Sequencing was performed with immunoSEQ multiplex PCR; in TCRdb, only in-frame clones are kept and a portion is missing. The sample shows more than 15,000 clones, around 85% of them seen only once. Sequencing was performed on CD8+ T cells sorted from blood. These receptors were obtained from a woman aged 40 to 50 with rheumatoid arthritis.

The rearrangement joins TRBV1 to TRBJ1-2. TRBV1 is an annotated pseudogene. This CDR3 contains 15 residues. The CDR3 protein is CTSSQDPRETGGYTF. CDR3 bases: TGCACCAGCAGCCAAGATCCTCGGGAGACTGGTGGCTACACCTTC.

This chain connects TRBV5-6 to TRBJ2-5; the D gene is possibly TRBD1 (6 bases). The germline V and J ends were trimmed by 4 bases and 7 bases, with 20 bases remaining between them. Germline CDR1 is SGHDT and CDR2 is YYEEEE. The CDR3 totals 15 residues. The CDR3, as DNA: TGTGCCAGCAGCCTGGACGTGGACAGCCTTAGGACCCAGTACTTC. Encoded protein: CASSLDVDSLRTQYF. The full variable domain, in which reference TRBV5-6 and TRBJ2-5 provide the parts outside the CDR3, is DAGVTQSPTHLIKTRGQQVTLRCSPKSGHDTVSWYQQALGQGPQFIFQYYEEEERQRGNFPDRFSGHQFPNYSSELNVNALLLGDSALYLCASSLDVDSLRTQYFGPGTRLLVL.

V usage is TRBV2 and J usage is TRBJ1-1; D unresolved. CDR3 length equals 10 residues. Germline CDR1 and CDR2: SNHLY and FYNNEI. V lost 10 bases, J lost 8 bases, and 11 bases lay in between. The CDR3 nucleotides are TGTGCCACCCGGGGAAGCGAAGCTTTCTTT. Residues: CATRGSEAFF.

The chain combines TRBV5-6 with TRBJ2-7; tentatively, D is TRBD2 (5 bases). V lost 3 bases and J lost 2, with 15 bases in between. Germline V lookup: CDR1 SGHDT, CDR2 YYEEEE. The CDR3 has 15 residues. In DNA form, the CDR3 reads TGTGCCAGCAGCTCGGTGGTGGGAGCGGCCTACGAGCAGTACTTC. It codes for CASSSVVGAAYEQYF.

The rearrangement links TRBV2 to TRBJ2-5, with 11 bases aligning to TRBD1. Losses at the gene ends were 11 bases for V and 4 bases for J; bases not matched to a gene: 6. CDR3 length: 13 residues. Germline V lookup: CDR1 SNHLY, CDR2 FYNNEI. Here the CDR3 DNA reads TGTGCCTGGGAGGGACAGGGGGGAGAGACCCAGTACTTC. This gives the protein CAWEGQGGETQYF.

The chain joins TRBV30 to TRBJ1-1; no definite D call. The CDR3 has 12 amino acids. Looked up from germline, CDR1 is GTSNPN and CDR2 is SVGIG (reference sequence). Trimming took off 4 bases at V and 3 bases at J, with 9 bases between the two ends. DNA of the CDR3: TGTGCCTGGAAAGCGGGGTACACTGAAGCTTTCTTT. It yields the protein CAWKAGYTEAFF.

This clone was recorded only once. The chain carries TRBV6-1 and TRBJ1-4; tentatively, D is TRBD1 (5 bases). V lost 1 base to trimming and J lost 14 bases, with 11 bases between them. Germline lookup yields CDR1 MNHNS and CDR2 SASEGT. CDR3 size: 12 residues. The CDR3 nucleotides read TGTGCCAGCAGTGAAGGACAGCCAGGGCTGTTTTTT. As protein: CASSEGQPGLFF.

The genes are TRBV10-3 and TRBJ1-1; D call uncertain. CDR1 and CDR2 (germline): ENHRY, SYGVKD. The CDR3 has 13 amino acids. Trimming took off 8 bases at V and 1 base at J, with 11 bases between the two ends. CDR3 nucleotides: TGTGCCATCGGTGGGGAGGCGAACACTGAAGCTTTCTTT. Residues: CAIGGEANTEAFF.

The V call is TRBV7-9, the J call TRBJ2-7, with D uncertain. The V gene lost 5 bases and the J gene lost 3 bases, with 14 bases spanning the gap. The CDR3 totals 14 residues. The germline V gene has CDR1 SEHNR and CDR2 FQNEAQ (reference sequence). The CDR3 reads CASSEVGSDYEQYF. The CDR3, as DNA: TGTGCCAGCAGCGAAGTCGGGTCTGACTACGAGCAGTACTTC.

CDR3: CASSREYRDREYGYTF. The CDR3 nucleotides read TGTGCCAGCTCACGAGAATACCGGGACAGGGAGTATGGCTACACCTTC. The rearrangement uses TRBV18 and TRBJ1-2; 9 nucleotides match TRBD1. The CDR3 covers 16 residues. The germline CDR1 and CDR2 sequences are KGHSH and LQKENI. Unmatched junction bases numbered 11, after V lost 4 bases and J lost 5 bases.

This chain uses TRBV10-2 with TRBJ1-3, with D possibly TRBD1 on 6 matching bases. The germline gives CDR1 WSHSY, CDR2 SAAADI. The CDR3 runs to 14 residues. V was cut by 3 bases and J by 0 bases, with 6 bases left in between. The CDR3 protein is CASSEGGSGNTIYF. Here the CDR3 DNA reads TGCGCCAGCAGTGAAGGGGGCTCTGGAAACACCATATATTTT.

The chain is built from TRBV6-5 and TRBJ1-6; no firm D call. V dropped 0 bases and J dropped 10 bases, with 13 bases sitting between them. CDR3 length: 15 residues. Germline V gene data show CDR1 as MNHEY and CDR2 as SVGAGI. DNA of the CDR3: TGTGCCAGCAGTTACTCGAGCGGATCCCACTCACCCCTCCACTTT. Amino acids: CASSYSSGSHSPLHF.

The rearrangement uses TRBV27 and TRBJ2-7; D unclear. Trimming stripped 0 bases from V and 4 bases from J, with 7 bases between. From germline, CDR1 is MNHEY and CDR2 SMNVEV (reference sequence). The CDR3 has 13 amino acids. The CDR3 is CASSLSKRYEQYF. CDR3 sequence (DNA): TGTGCCAGCAGTTTATCGAAGAGGTACGAGCAGTACTTC.

The chain recombines TRBV10-2 with TRBJ2-3, with TRBD2 identical over 11 bases. The J segment lost 3 bases and the V segment lost 5 bases, leaving 4 bases of the junction unmatched. CDR3 length: 15 residues. Germline V gene sequence: CDR1 WSHSY, CDR2 SAAADI. CDR3 protein: CASSLLAGVTDTQYF. CDR3 nucleotides: TGCGCCAGCAGTCTACTAGCGGGAGTTACAGATACGCAGTATTTT.

The rearrangement uses TRBV5-1 and TRBJ1-2, with D possibly being TRBD1 (5 bases). CDR3 length: 14 residues. Trimming pared 4 bases from V and 2 bases from J, leaving 12 bases between. Germline V gene data show CDR1 as SGHRS and CDR2 as YFSETQ. The CDR3 DNA follows: TGCGCCAGCAGCCCCTCGACAGAAAACTATGGCTACACCTTC. Its protein is CASSPSTENYGYTF.

The chain carries TRBV10-3 and TRBJ1-2; 7 bases fit TRBD1. Germline values: CDR1 ENHRY, CDR2 SYGVKD. The trim removed 5 bases at V and 0 bases at J, leaving 12 bases unmatched. This CDR3 comprises 17 residues. The CDR3 DNA reads TGTGCCATCAGTCAGACAGGGATCGCTGTTTCTAACTATGGCTACACCTTC. It codes for CAISQTGIAVSNYGYTF.

The rearrangement uses TRBV6-7 and TRBJ2-7; TRBD2 matches 8 bases. TRBV6-7 is an ORF, with its function uncertain. The CDR3 loop spans 15 amino acids. Trimming took 4 bases from V and 9 from J; bases not matched to a gene: 14. The CDR3 bases are TGTGCCAGCAGTTTCCTCCGGCGGGAGGCCCAGGGGCAGTACTTC. Translated: CASSFLRREAQGQYF.

The chain is built from TRBV11-2 and TRBJ2-1, with 13 nucleotides matching TRBD2. The CDR3 spans 15 residues. Trimming removed 6 bases from V and 7 bases from J; junction bases left unmatched: 6. Germline CDR1 is SGHAT and CDR2 is FQNNGV. CDR3 in DNA: TGTGCCAGCAGATGGGGGACTAGCGGGGTAAATGAGCAGTTCTTC. Protein product: CASRWGTSGVNEQFF.